This T cell receptor (beta chain) stems from a study of blood T cell repertoires in COVID-19. The overall study: The United States, Italy and Spain supplied acute and convalescent COVID-19 samples.

Trimming at V came to 1 base and at J to 10 bases, leaving 6 bases not matched to a gene. The CDR3 spans 16 residues. From germline, CDR1 is MGHRA and CDR2 YSYEKL. Original processing notes: Nucleated cell number was recorded as an estimate derived from reference gene primer amplification. Only in-frame clones appear in the TCRdb table, and some are missing; sequencing was by immunoSEQ multiplex PCR. Clone size and the V and J calls come from that table; the DNA yielded D and trimming. The sample yields under 200,000 clones, roughly 84% seen once. This clone was seen a handful of times. This sequence joins TRBV4-1 and TRBJ1-6, with 11 bases lining up with TRBD1. The receptor was isolated from a woman older than 75 with acute or convalescent COVID-19. Sequencing was done on a sample of peripheral blood. The CDR3 reads CASSQVGGQGGSPLHF. CDR3 in DNA: TGCGCCAGCAGCCAAGTCGGGGGACAGGGGGGATCACCCCTCCACTTT.